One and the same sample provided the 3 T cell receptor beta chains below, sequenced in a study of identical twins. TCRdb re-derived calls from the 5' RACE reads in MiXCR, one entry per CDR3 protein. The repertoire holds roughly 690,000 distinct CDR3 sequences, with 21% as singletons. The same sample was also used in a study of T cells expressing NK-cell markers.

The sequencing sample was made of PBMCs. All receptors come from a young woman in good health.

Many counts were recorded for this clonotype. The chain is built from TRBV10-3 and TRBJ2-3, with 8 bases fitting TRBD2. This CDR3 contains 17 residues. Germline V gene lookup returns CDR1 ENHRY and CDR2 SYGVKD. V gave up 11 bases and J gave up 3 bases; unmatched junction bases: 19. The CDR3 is CAAQPLGTRGATDTQYF. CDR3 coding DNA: TGTGCCGCCCAACCCCTGGGGACTAGGGGCGCGACAGATACGCAGTATTTT.

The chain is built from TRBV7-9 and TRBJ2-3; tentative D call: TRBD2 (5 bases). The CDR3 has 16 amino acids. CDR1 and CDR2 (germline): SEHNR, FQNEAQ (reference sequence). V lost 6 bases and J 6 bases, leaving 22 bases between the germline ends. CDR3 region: CASRPKRGPPEDTQYF. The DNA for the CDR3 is TGTGCCAGCAGGCCTAAACGGGGTCCCCCTGAGGATACGCAGTATTTT.

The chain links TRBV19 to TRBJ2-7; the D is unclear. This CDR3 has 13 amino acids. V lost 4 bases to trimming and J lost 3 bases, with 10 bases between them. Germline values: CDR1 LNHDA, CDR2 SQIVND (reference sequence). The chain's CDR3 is CASSKQLNYEQYF. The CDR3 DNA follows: TGTGCCAGTAGTAAACAGCTAAACTACGAGCAGTACTTC.